One sample yielded the 14 T cell receptor beta chains listed below, sequenced in a study of CDR3 diversity in severe acne. TCRdb used MiXCR to reprocess the PCR reads, holding one entry per CDR3 protein. The sample holds about 85,000 distinct CDR3 sequences, about 50% seen once. The sequenced sample was blood. These receptors all come from a male donor in good health, serving as a control.

DNA of the CDR3: TGTGCCAGCAGCACCTCGACAGGGGTGGGGTACGAGCAGTACTTC. Residues: CASSTSTGVGYEQYF. The V call is TRBV9, the J call TRBJ2-7, with TRBD1 matching over 8 bases. Germline CDR1 SGDLS, CDR2 YYNGEE. V lost 4 bases to trimming and J lost 4 bases; unmatched junction nucleotides: 10. This CDR3 region has 15 residues.

This chain links TRBV6-5 with TRBJ2-1; D may match TRBD1 or TRBD2 (5 bases each). Germline assignment: CDR1 MNHEY and CDR2 SVGAGI. CDR3 length: 18 residues. V dropped 0 bases and J dropped 0 bases, with 15 bases sitting between them. The CDR3 here is CASSYSDGAITSYNEQFF. The CDR3 nucleotides are TGTGCCAGCAGTTACTCGGACGGGGCGATTACCTCCTACAATGAGCAGTTCTTC.

The chain uses TRBV7-9 and TRBJ1-1; a possible D gene is TRBD1 (6 bases). V gave up 2 bases and J gave up 3 bases, with 16 bases separating them. CDR1 is SEHNR, CDR2 FQNEAQ, per germline (reference sequence). The CDR3 totals 16 residues. The CDR3 region has the DNA TGTGCCAGCAGCTTACCCCAGGGGCTGGGGGACACTGAAGCTTTCTTT. This translates into CASSLPQGLGDTEAFF.

The chain employs TRBV6-4 and TRBJ1-6, with a weak D call TRBD1 (5 bases). Trimming left V 7 bases short and J 12 bases short, with 22 bases between. CDR3 length: 15 residues. The germline V gene encodes CDR1 MRHNA and CDR2 SNTAGT. The CDR3: CASTGSGAEKRPLHF. The CDR3, as DNA: TGTGCCAGCACTGGGAGCGGGGCTGAAAAGAGACCCCTCCACTTT.

The gene calls are TRBV11-2 and TRBJ1-6, with 7 bases fitting TRBD1. J was trimmed by 4 bases and V by 5 bases; bases with no gene match: 11. The CDR3 is made up of 17 amino acids. The germline V gene encodes CDR1 SGHAT and CDR2 FQNNGV. CDR3 amino acids: CASSPGGGRYYNSPLHF. The CDR3 bases are TGTGCCAGCAGCCCAGGGGGGGGGCGTTATTATAATTCACCCCTCCACTTT.

The CDR3 nucleotides read TGTGCCAGCAGTTTAAGGGCAGGGGATAACTATGGCTACACCTTC. It is translated as CASSLRAGDNYGYTF. J is TRBJ1-2 and V is TRBV12-3 or TRBV12-4, with TRBD1 as a possible D gene (6 bases). V lost 2 bases and J 1 base, leaving 11 bases between the germline ends. The CDR3 runs to 15 residues.

Regarding this clonotype: Possible read error: a much larger clone is one base away. This likely comes from a read error, as the CDR3 has no conserved phenylalanine or tryptophan at its end. Here the CDR3 DNA reads TGTGCCAGCAGTCCCGGACAGGCAACTAATGAAAAACTGTTTCTT. It is translated as CASSPGQATNEKLFL. The chain uses TRBV6-6 and TRBJ1-4, with 7 positions matching TRBD1. V lost 5 bases to trimming and J lost 0 bases; unmatched junction nucleotides: 3. This CDR3 has 15 amino acids. Germline CDR1 and CDR2: MNHNY and SVGAGI (reference sequence).

With respect to this clonotype: The DNA is omitted, as the CDR3 cannot be located on it reliably, and the CDR3 follows TCRdb's listing. The V call is TRBV9, the J call TRBJ2-5; TRBD1, the D gene given by the table, was not confirmed from the DNA. Both ends counted, the CDR3 spans 22 residues. Germline-derived CDR1 and CDR2 are SGDLS and YYNGEE. The CDR3 loop reads CASSVGGVGGEKLFFGSGTQYF.

About this clonotype itself: This may come from a read error, since a much larger clone is one base off. The chain joins TRBV19 to TRBJ1-5; the match to TRBD1 covers 7 bases. CDR3 length: 15 amino acids. Unmatched junction bases numbered 9, after V lost 3 bases and J lost 7 bases. Germline CDR1 and CDR2: LNHDA and SQIVND (reference sequence). The CDR3 DNA reads as TGTGCCAGTAGTATGGAGGGCAGGGGGGGACAGCCCCAGCATTTT. Residues: CASSMEGRGGQPQHF.

The chain carries TRBV7-6 and TRBJ1-2; D ambiguous. This CDR3 spans 15 amino acids. Germline V gene data show CDR1 as SGHVS and CDR2 as FNYEAQ. V was trimmed by 5 bases and J by 1 base, leaving 14 bases between them. Here the CDR3 DNA reads TGTGCCAGCAGCCCAGTCTCGACGGTTAACTATGGCTACACCTTC. Protein sequence: CASSPVSTVNYGYTF.

This sequence joins TRBV20-1 and TRBJ1-1; D unresolved. Trimming left V 3 bases short and J 2 bases short, with 7 bases between. The CDR3 has 12 amino acids. Germline V gene sequence: CDR1 DFQATT, CDR2 SNEGSKA (reference sequence). As DNA, the CDR3 is TGCAGTGCTAGGGACGGAAACACTGAAGCTTTCTTT. Its protein is CSARDGNTEAFF.

There are a few counts of this clonotype. The genes are TRBV7-9 and TRBJ1-6; D is uncertain. V shed 5 bases and J shed 7 bases, with 15 bases lying between them. The CDR3 spans 15 residues. CDR1 is SEHNR, CDR2 FQNEAQ, per germline (reference sequence). DNA for the CDR3: TGTGCCAGCAGCCCGGAGGGCCGGCCCAATTCACCCCTCCACTTT. It codes for CASSPEGRPNSPLHF.

This clonotype was recorded a few times. A read error may produce the germline difference seen at one junction end. In nucleotides, the CDR3 is TGTGCTAGCAGCTTAGGGGGGGACCGGGAGCTGTTTTTT. Amino acids: CASSLGGDRELFF. The chain carries TRBV7-7 and TRBJ2-2; the D gene is possibly TRBD2 (7 bases). This CDR3 has 13 amino acids. Germline loops: CDR1 SSHAT, CDR2 FNYEAQ (reference sequence). Together with reference TRBV7-7 and TRBJ2-2, the CDR3 gives the full variable domain: GAGVSQSPRYKVTKRGQDVTLRCDPISSHATLYWYQQALGQGPEFLTYFNYEAQPDKSGLPSDRFSAERPEGSISTLTIQRTEQRDSAMYRCASSLGGDRELFFGEGSRLTVL.

This clonotype ranks as medium-sized. V usage is TRBV7-8 and J usage is TRBJ2-1; TRBD2 aligns across 7 bases. The CDR3 length is 15 residues. CDR1 is SGHVS and CDR2 is FQNEAQ in the germline V gene. Germline trimming cut 2 bases from V and 4 bases from J; bases unmatched to any gene: 5. The CDR3 DNA follows: TGTGCCAGCAGCTTAAGCGGGATATTTTACAATGAGCAGTTCTTC. The encoded protein is CASSLSGIFYNEQFF. Supplemented by reference TRBV7-8 and TRBJ2-1, the full variable domain reads GAGVSQSPRYKVAKRGQDVALRCDPISGHVSLFWYQQALGQGPEFLTYFQNEAQLDKSGLPSDRFFAERPEGSVSTLKIQRTQQEDSAVYLCASSLSGIFYNEQFFGPGTRLTVL.